The next 8 T cell receptor beta chains were all read from a single sample in a study of blood T cell repertoires in COVID-19. Sequencing used immunoSEQ multiplex PCR; TCRdb keeps in-frame clones, though not all of them. Altogether tens of thousands of clones are present, roughly 91% being singletons, with the ten largest covering 7% to 9%. Input material: peripheral blood. The receptors derive from an elderly man with active or convalescent COVID-19.

The chain combines TRBV5-5 with TRBJ2-7; 7 nucleotides line up with TRBD1. The V gene end was trimmed by 4 bases and the J gene end by 0 bases; junction bases not matched to a gene: 10. The CDR3 runs to 16 residues. Per the germline V gene, CDR1 is SGHKS and CDR2 is YYEKEE (reference sequence). Here the CDR3 reads CASSKDPGQSSYEQYF. The CDR3 DNA follows: TGTGCCAGCAGCAAAGATCCGGGACAGAGCTCCTACGAGCAGTACTTC.

The chain employs TRBV18 and TRBJ2-1, with a tentative D call TRBD2 (7 bases). V was shortened by 3 bases and J by 8 bases, with 14 bases between the two germline ends. There are 14 residues in the CDR3. The germline V gene has CDR1 KGHSH and CDR2 LQKENI. The CDR3 sequence is CASSPRTRGDEQFF. The CDR3 nucleotides are TGTGCCAGCTCACCCAGGACTAGGGGGGATGAGCAGTTCTTC.

This clone has a single count. J is TRBJ2-7 and V is TRBV6-2 or TRBV6-3; 7 nucleotides agree with TRBD2. Germline V gene lookup returns CDR1 MNHEY and CDR2 SVGEGT. V lost 5 bases and J lost 0; bases outside the gene matches: 10. This CDR3 has 16 amino acids. The CDR3 loop reads CASSRLSGTSSYEQYF. The DNA for the CDR3 is TGTGCCAGCAGTCGACTAAGCGGGACGAGCTCCTACGAGCAGTACTTC.

The chain uses TRBV19 and TRBJ2-1; D possibly corresponds to TRBD1 (5 bases). CDR3 length: 14 amino acids. Per germline, CDR1 LNHDA and CDR2 SQIVND (reference sequence). The ends were cut back, 4 bases at V and 3 bases at J, with 10 bases in the middle. CDR3 DNA: TGTGCCAGTAGTACTGACAGACTCTACAATGAGCAGTTCTTC. Its translation is CASSTDRLYNEQFF. The full variable domain, its missing parts supplied by reference TRBV19 and TRBJ2-1, is DGGITQSPKYLFRKEGQNVTLSCEQNLNHDAMYWYRQDPGQGLRLIYYSQIVNDFQKGDIAEGYSVSREKKESFPLTVTSAQKNPTAFYLCASSTDRLYNEQFFGPGTRLTVL.

The rearrangement joins TRBV7-2 to TRBJ2-7, with D maybe TRBD2 (5 bases). CDR1 is SGHTA, CDR2 FQGNSA, per germline. CDR3 length equals 16 residues. The V end lost 1 base, the J end lost 3 bases, and 16 bases lay between the germline ends. CDR3 coding DNA: TGTGCCAGCAGCTTAGGAAGCGGTTGGGAAGACTACGAGCAGTACTTC. Its protein is CASSLGSGWEDYEQYF. The complete variable domain, with remaining parts taken from reference TRBV7-2 and TRBJ2-7, reads GAGVSQSPSNKVTEKGKDVELRCDPISGHTALYWYRQSLGQGLEFLIYFQGNSAPDKSGLPSDRFSAERTGGSVSTLTIQRTQQEDSAVYLCASSLGSGWEDYEQYFGPGTRLTVT.

The V and J genes are TRBV4-1 and TRBJ2-3; no reliable D call. The length of the CDR3 is 13 residues. Looked up from germline, CDR1 is MGHRA and CDR2 is YSYEKL. V was cut by 4 bases and J by 4 bases, with 9 bases left in between. In DNA form, the CDR3 reads TGCGCCAGCAGCCTAGAGTCGGCAGATACGCAGTATTTT. It specifies CASSLESADTQYF.

V and J are TRBV7-2 and TRBJ2-1; possible D gene TRBD1, 6 bases. V gave up 5 bases and J gave up 0 bases, with 11 bases separating them. Germline CDR1 and CDR2: SGHTA and FQGNSA. The CDR3 is 15 amino acids. CDR3 nucleotides: TGTGCCAGCAGCATCGGACAGAGCTCCTACAATGAGCAGTTCTTC. Translating gives CASSIGQSSYNEQFF. The full variable domain, its missing parts supplied by reference TRBV7-2 and TRBJ2-1, is GAGVSQSPSNKVTEKGKDVELRCDPISGHTALYWYRQSLGQGLEFLIYFQGNSAPDKSGLPSDRFSAERTGGSVSTLTIQRTQQEDSAVYLCASSIGQSSYNEQFFGPGTRLTVL.

This sequence joins TRBV30 and TRBJ1-2; no clear D. This CDR3 is built from 13 residues. Trimming removed 3 bases at V and 7 bases at J, with 15 bases between. In germline, CDR1 is GTSNPN, CDR2 SVGIG (reference sequence). The CDR3 nucleotides are TGTGCCTGGAGGCCGCGGGAGAGCGGTGGCTACACCTTC. Its translation: CAWRPRESGGYTF.